Below, 23 T cell receptor beta chains from the same sample are listed, as sequenced in a study of T-cell memory formation after mild COVID-19. Each CDR3 protein gets one entry after TCRdb re-called the 5' RACE reads with MiXCR. This table holds around 250,000 distinct CDR3 sequences, about 17% found once. The material sequenced was PBMCs or a T cell subset sorted from them (not recorded which). These receptor sequences come from a young man who had mild COVID-19 (a few samples of this study predate the infection). Cell type and time point are not known.

This clonotype was detected a few times. CDR3 amino acids: CASSLAGPPGELFF. For the CDR3, the DNA is TGCGCCAGCAGCTTGGCGGGGCCGCCCGGGGAGCTGTTTTTT. This chain uses TRBV5-1 with TRBJ2-2; D tentatively fits TRBD1 or TRBD2 (5 bases each). Germline assignment: CDR1 SGHRS and CDR2 YFSETQ. CDR3 size: 14 residues. V was pared by 0 bases and J by 6 bases, with 9 bases between.

The chain couples TRBV6-5 to TRBJ2-6, with D possibly TRBD2 on 5 matching bases. CDR3 length: 15 residues. Trimming took off 10 bases at V and 0 bases at J, with 13 bases between the two ends. Germline loops: CDR1 MNHEY, CDR2 SVGAGI. The CDR3 spells CATRLDFSGANVLTF. In nucleotides, the CDR3 is TGTGCCACCAGACTGGACTTCTCTGGGGCCAACGTCCTGACTTTC.

The chain recombines TRBV20-1 with TRBJ2-3; D ambiguous. Germline V gene sequence: CDR1 DFQATT, CDR2 SNEGSKA (reference sequence). This CDR3 spans 14 amino acids. The V gene lost 3 bases and the J gene lost 2 bases, with 12 bases spanning the gap. DNA of the CDR3: TGCAGTGCTAGTCCACCAGCTCTCACAGATACGCAGTATTTT. Translation: CSASPPALTDTQYF.

The chain has TRBV20-1 and TRBJ2-4, with 9 positions matching TRBD2. Trimming removed 2 bases from V and 1 base from J; junction bases left unmatched: 0. The CDR3 is 14 residues long. The V gene's germline CDR1 is DFQATT and CDR2 SNEGSKA (reference sequence). DNA for the CDR3: TGCAGTGCTAGACTAGCGGGGGCCAAAAACATTCAGTACTTC. Its protein is CSARLAGAKNIQYF.

This chain joins TRBV6-5 and TRBJ2-5, with D possibly being TRBD1 or TRBD2 (5 bases each). The CDR3 consists of 14 residues. Trimming left V 5 bases short and J 1 base short, with 11 bases between. Per germline, CDR1 MNHEY and CDR2 SVGAGI. The CDR3 nucleotides are TGTGCCAGCAGTAGAGGGACCTCCCAAGAGACCCAGTACTTC. Protein product: CASSRGTSQETQYF.

This clonotype was recorded a few times. V and J are TRBV7-3 and TRBJ2-2; tentative D call: TRBD1 (6 bases). The V and J ends lost 4 bases and 4 bases respectively, with 10 bases between them. From germline, CDR1 is SGHTA and CDR2 FQGTGA. CDR3 length: 14 residues. The CDR3 DNA follows: TGTGCCAGCAGCTCCGGGACACTCACCGGGGAGCTGTTTTTT. It codes for CASSSGTLTGELFF.

This clonotype has more than one count but fewer than ten. The chain recombines TRBV5-1 with TRBJ2-2, with 8 bases fitting TRBD1. The CDR3 has 16 amino acids. Germline CDR1 is SGHRS and CDR2 is YFSETQ. V was clipped by 3 bases and J by 0 bases; unmatched bases: 4. The CDR3 coding sequence is TGCGCCAGCAGCTCAGGGACAGGCTCGAACACCGGGGAGCTGTTTTTT. Encoded protein: CASSSGTGSNTGELFF.

A few counts support this clonotype. J is TRBJ1-2 and V is TRBV19; possibly TRBD1 for D (5 bases). The CDR3 consists of 13 residues. V shed 5 bases and J shed 7 bases, with 14 bases lying between them. The germline gives CDR1 LNHDA, CDR2 SQIVND (reference sequence). CDR3 protein: CASSPGPVFGYTF. As DNA, the CDR3 is TGTGCCAGTAGTCCGGGACCGGTATTTGGCTACACCTTC.

This chain uses TRBV20-1 with TRBJ1-2; no firm D call. CDR1 is DFQATT and CDR2 is SNEGSKA in the germline V gene (reference sequence). Trimming cost V 8 bases and J 2 bases, with 9 bases left between them. The length of the CDR3 is 11 residues. DNA of the CDR3: TGCAGTATACCCTCAAACTATGGCTACACCTTC. As protein: CSIPSNYGYTF.

This clonotype was counted between two and nine times. The chain joins TRBV6-1 to TRBJ2-1; TRBD2 is a possible D gene (6 bases). The CDR3 is 16 amino acids. Trimming removed 7 bases from V and 6 bases from J, with 22 bases in between. Germline V lookup: CDR1 MNHNS, CDR2 SASEGT. The CDR3 loop is CASTYLRGLVSNEQFF. DNA for the CDR3: TGTGCCAGCACCTACCTCCGGGGGTTGGTAAGCAATGAGCAGTTCTTC.

This clonotype occurred many times. The V gene is TRBV7-9, the J gene TRBJ2-7; D is possibly TRBD1 or TRBD2 (5 bases each). Germline CDR1 and CDR2: SEHNR and FQNEAQ (reference sequence). The germline V and J ends were trimmed by 5 bases and 2 bases, with 10 bases remaining between them. The CDR3 loop spans 13 amino acids. The CDR3 protein is CASSPGAPYEQYV. In DNA form, the CDR3 reads TGTGCCAGCAGCCCCGGGGCCCCCTACGAGCAGTACGTC.

The table lists this clonotype with a few counts. As DNA, the CDR3 is TGTGCCAGCACCTCGAACCCTCAAGAGACCCAGTACTTC. Residues: CASTSNPQETQYF. This chain joins TRBV12-3 or TRBV12-4 and TRBJ2-5; D remains unclear. V shed 7 bases and J shed 2 bases, with 11 bases lying between them. The CDR3 is made up of 13 amino acids.

This clonotype was observed at least ten times. The chain combines TRBV6-5 with TRBJ1-4; D unresolved. Germline V gene data show CDR1 as MNHEY and CDR2 as SVGAGI. V was pared by 11 bases and J by 7 bases, with 17 bases between. The length of the CDR3 is 13 residues. The CDR3 DNA reads TGTGCCTCGCGGTTGGGGAGGCGTGAAAAACTGTTTTTT. Translated, it gives CASRLGRREKLFF.

The chain recombines TRBV15 with TRBJ1-1; no definite D call. The CDR3 is 12 residues long. CDR1 is LNHNV, CDR2 YYDKDF, per germline (reference sequence). The V end was cut by 4 bases, the J end by 3 bases, with 6 bases between. This chain's CDR3 is CATSMGYTEAFF. CDR3 coding DNA: TGTGCCACCAGCATGGGTTACACTGAAGCTTTCTTT.

The sample holds a few counts of this clonotype. V and J are TRBV7-2 and TRBJ1-1, with a tentative D call TRBD1 (5 bases). The germline V and J ends were trimmed by 0 bases and 0 bases, with 8 bases remaining between them. The V gene's germline CDR1 is SGHTA and CDR2 FQGNSA. The CDR3 covers 15 residues. The CDR3 loop is CASSLAGDLNTEAFF. The CDR3 DNA sequence: TGTGCCAGCAGCTTAGCGGGGGACTTGAACACTGAAGCTTTCTTT.

The chain recombines TRBV19 with TRBJ2-3; 8 positions agree with TRBD1. Looked up from germline, CDR1 is LNHDA and CDR2 is SQIVND (reference sequence). The junction had 2 bases not matched to a gene; V was cut back by 7 bases and J by 11 bases. The CDR3 extends over 10 amino acids. CDR3 in amino acids: CASIGQGQYF. In nucleotides, the CDR3 is TGTGCCAGTATCGGACAGGGGCAGTATTTT.

This clonotype was found many times. This chain links TRBV20-1 with TRBJ2-4; the match to TRBD1 covers 8 bases. CDR1 is DFQATT, CDR2 SNEGSKA, per germline (reference sequence). Trimming took 5 bases from V and 6 from J; bases not matched to a gene: 12. CDR3 length equals 15 residues. The CDR3 DNA sequence: TGCAGTGCTCCCCGAGGGACAGGCCGGAGAAACATTCAGTACTTC. It specifies CSAPRGTGRRNIQYF.

The chain links TRBV6-2 or TRBV6-3 to TRBJ1-1; D is unresolved. CDR3 size: 14 residues. CDR1 and CDR2 from the germline V gene are MNHEY and SVGEGT. V was shortened by 2 bases and J by 8 bases, with 15 bases between the two germline ends. CDR3 amino acids: CASSYPATGEEAFF. CDR3 DNA sequence: TGTGCCAGCAGTTACCCAGCGACTGGCGAAGAAGCTTTCTTT.

This clonotype was picked up a small number of times. The J gene is TRBJ2-1, the V gene TRBV7-8, with TRBD2 matching over 7 bases. From germline, CDR1 is SGHVS and CDR2 FQNEAQ. The CDR3 runs to 15 residues. V trimming: 3 bases; J trimming: 7 bases; junction bases outside the gene matches: 9. The CDR3 DNA is TGTGCCAGCAGCTTCGGCGGAGGCGGGGGAAATGAGCAGTTCTTC. It is translated as CASSFGGGGGNEQFF.

The chain is built from TRBV5-1 and TRBJ1-1, with D possibly being TRBD1 (5 bases). CDR1 is SGHRS and CDR2 is YFSETQ in the germline V gene. This CDR3 region has 15 residues. V was cut by 1 base and J by 0 bases, with 10 bases left in between. The CDR3 DNA reads TGCGCCAGCAGCTTGTCGGCAGGGATGAACACTGAAGCTTTCTTT. This encodes CASSLSAGMNTEAFF.

The chain has TRBV3-1 and TRBJ1-5; D is possibly TRBD1 (5 bases). CDR3 length: 13 residues. With 4 bases removed from V and 5 bases from J, the gap between germline ends came to 9 bases. Per the germline V gene, CDR1 is LGHDT and CDR2 is YNNKEL (reference sequence). The CDR3 sequence is CASSRQFDQPQHF. The CDR3 DNA is TGTGCCAGCAGCCGACAGTTTGATCAGCCCCAGCATTTT.

CDR3: CASSPVFTDTQYF. In DNA, the CDR3 is TGTGCCAGCAGTCCAGTCTTCACAGATACGCAGTATTTT. The chain carries TRBV27 and TRBJ2-3, with unresolved D. Germline-derived CDR1 and CDR2 are MNHEY and SMNVEV (reference sequence). The CDR3 is 13 amino acids. V was pared by 5 bases and J by 2 bases, with 8 bases between.

The chain combines TRBV4-1 with TRBJ2-1; TRBD2 aligns across 8 bases. CDR1 MGHRA and CDR2 YSYEKL come from the germline V gene. The CDR3 spans 16 residues. The ends lost 4 bases at V and 0 bases at J; junction bases unmatched: 5. CDR3 residues: CASSPAGGSSYNEQFF. In DNA, the CDR3 is TGCGCCAGCAGCCCCGCGGGGGGAAGCTCCTACAATGAGCAGTTCTTC.